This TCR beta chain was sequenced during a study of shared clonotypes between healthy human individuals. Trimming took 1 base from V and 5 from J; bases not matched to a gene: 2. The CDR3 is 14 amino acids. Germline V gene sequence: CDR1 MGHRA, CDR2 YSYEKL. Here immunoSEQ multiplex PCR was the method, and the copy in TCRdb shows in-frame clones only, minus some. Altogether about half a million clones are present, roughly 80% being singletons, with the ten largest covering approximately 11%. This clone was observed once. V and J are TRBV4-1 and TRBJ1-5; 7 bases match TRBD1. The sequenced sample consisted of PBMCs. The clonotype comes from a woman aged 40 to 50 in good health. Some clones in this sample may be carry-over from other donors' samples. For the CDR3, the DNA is TGCGCCAGCAGCCAAGGGACAGGCGATCAGCCCCAGCATTTT. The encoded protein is CASSQGTGDQPQHF.